The entry below gives a single T cell receptor (beta chain) sequence along with its context. This entry belongs to a study of CD8 T cells in Susac syndrome. Relapsing-remitting disease, either stable or active, was present in the treatment-naive patients who were the multiple sclerosis controls. After extraction with the RNeasy kit, about 0.45 to 1 ug of the RNA was reverse transcribed using random hexamers. Multiplex immunoSEQ PCR targeted 54 Vbeta and 13 Jbeta TCR beta segments. A single record per CDR3 protein comes from TCRdb applying MiXCR to the immunoSEQ multiplex PCR reads. The table includes about 290,000 distinct CDR3 sequences, approximately 89% detected once. Sequenced input: CD8+ T cells from PBMCs. This TCR was sampled from a human donor with multiple sclerosis.

The CDR3 loop reads CASSQERIGEGAQRYEQYF. The DNA for the CDR3 is TGCGCCAGCAGCCAAGAGAGAATAGGAGAGGGGGCGCAGAGATACGAGCAGTACTTC. The chain links TRBV4-3 to TRBJ2-7, with 7 bases that match TRBD1. Germline loops: CDR1 LGHNA, CDR2 YSLEER. V dropped 0 bases and J dropped 4; count of bases not matched to a gene: 18. The CDR3 has 19 amino acids.